One and the same sample provided the 24 T cell receptor beta chains below, sequenced in a study of OX40 agonist ivuxolimab in advanced cancers. The repertoire was sequenced with immunoSEQ multiplex PCR; TCRdb's copy has only in-frame clones and lacks some. The sample lists 70,000 to 90,000 clones, around 86% occurring once. The specimen comprised CD4+ or CD8+ T cells sorted from blood, sampled in a trial of the OX40 agonist ivuxolimab. Every receptor here comes from an adult with an advanced solid tumor such as melanoma, head and neck, liver or kidney cancer.

A few counts support this clone. The chain uses TRBV30 and TRBJ1-1; D remains unclear. Germline CDR1 reads GTSNPN; CDR2 reads SVGIG (reference sequence). V gave up 0 bases and J gave up 2 bases, with 7 bases separating them. The CDR3 is made up of 13 amino acids. CDR3 loop: CAWSVGRNTEAFF. The CDR3 DNA reads as TGTGCCTGGAGTGTAGGGCGTAACACTGAAGCTTTCTTT.

The V call is TRBV30, the J call TRBJ2-7, with a tentative D call TRBD2 (5 bases). The V gene's germline CDR1 is GTSNPN and CDR2 SVGIG (reference sequence). The CDR3 runs 13 residues. The V gene lost 0 bases and the J gene lost 10 bases, with 16 bases spanning the gap. This CDR3 is CAWSVRSGEKQYF. The CDR3 DNA is TGTGCCTGGAGTGTACGGTCCGGGGAAAAACAGTACTTC.

This sequence joins TRBV5-1 and TRBJ1-2; 10 bases line up with TRBD1. The germline V gene has CDR1 SGHRS and CDR2 YFSETQ. This CDR3 contains 14 residues. V shed 4 bases and J 8 bases; nucleotides not matched to a gene: 8. DNA of the CDR3: TGCGCCAGCAGCGGGGCCGGGACAGGGGTCGGCTACACCTTC. Amino acid sequence: CASSGAGTGVGYTF.

V gene TRBV2 combines with J gene TRBJ1-4, with D tentatively TRBD1 (6 bases). CDR1 and CDR2 from the germline V gene are SNHLY and FYNNEI. Deletions cut 4 bases from V and 7 bases from J, with 16 bases between. The CDR3 extends over 15 amino acids. CDR3 DNA: TGTGCCAGCAGTGCAGATCAGGGGTCTGCTGAAAAACTGTTTTTT. This translates into CASSADQGSAEKLFF.

The V and J genes are TRBV27 and TRBJ2-1; D unclear. The CDR3 runs to 15 residues. The V end lost 1 base, the J end lost 0 bases, and 7 bases lay between the germline ends. CDR1 is MNHEY, CDR2 SMNVEV, per germline (reference sequence). The DNA for the CDR3 is TGTGCCAGCAGTTTATTTTCACTCTCCTACAATGAGCAGTTCTTC. It encodes CASSLFSLSYNEQFF.

This clone was seen only a few times. V is TRBV18 and J is TRBJ2-5, with no clear D. Germline V gives CDR1 KGHSH, CDR2 LQKENI. This CDR3 contains 15 residues. V lost 4 bases, J lost 0 bases, and 12 bases lay in between. For the CDR3, the DNA is TGTGCCAGCTCACGCCCCCCAGAATACCAAGAGACCCAGTACTTC. As protein: CASSRPPEYQETQYF.

The chain combines TRBV5-5 with TRBJ2-5; unclear D gene. Per the germline V gene, CDR1 is SGHKS and CDR2 is YYEKEE (reference sequence). The germline V and J ends were trimmed by 4 bases and 5 bases, with 9 bases remaining between them. The CDR3 sequence is 12 residues long. The CDR3 DNA follows: TGTGCCAGCAGCCCCTCCCGGGAGACCCAGTACTTC. Translated: CASSPSRETQYF.

The DNA for the CDR3 is TGTGCCAGCAGCGCCACTAATGAAAAACTGTTTTTT. Translating it yields CASSATNEKLFF. The V gene is TRBV9, the J gene TRBJ1-4; D not resolved. CDR3 length equals 12 residues. Looked up from germline, CDR1 is SGDLS and CDR2 is YYNGEE. The V and J ends lost 3 bases and 2 bases respectively, with 2 bases between them.

The V gene is TRBV5-4, the J gene TRBJ2-4, with D tentatively TRBD2 (7 bases). In germline, CDR1 is SGHNT, CDR2 YYREEE (reference sequence). The CDR3 consists of 13 residues. V lost 0 bases to trimming and J lost 15 bases, with 16 bases between them. The CDR3 spells CASSLDWGGVRYF. In nucleotides, the CDR3 is TGTGCCAGCAGCTTGGATTGGGGGGGCGTGAGGTACTTC. Drawing the rest from reference TRBV5-4 and TRBJ2-4, the complete variable domain is ETGVTQSPTHLIKTRGQQVTLRCSSQSGHNTVSWYQQALGQGPQFIFQYYREEENGRGNFPPRFSGLQFPNYSSELNVNALELDDSALYLCASSLDWGGVRYFGAGTRLSVL.

This chain connects TRBV9 to TRBJ2-3; D gene unclear. V lost 3 bases and J 0 bases, leaving 11 bases between the germline ends. Looked up from germline, CDR1 is SGDLS and CDR2 is YYNGEE. CDR3 length equals 15 residues. The chain's CDR3 is CASSGRVASTDTQYF. In DNA, the CDR3 is TGTGCCAGCAGCGGTCGGGTGGCTAGCACAGATACGCAGTATTTT.

The V call is TRBV18, the J call TRBJ2-5; a possible D gene is TRBD1 (7 bases). The CDR3 extends over 16 amino acids. Germline CDR1 is KGHSH and CDR2 is LQKENI. Trimming cost V 6 bases and J 2 bases, with 19 bases left between them. The CDR3 sequence: CASSTRQGNKQETQYF. CDR3 coding DNA: TGTGCCAGCTCGACTAGACAGGGTAATAAACAAGAGACCCAGTACTTC.

This chain connects TRBV18 to TRBJ2-7, with a tentative D call TRBD1 (5 bases). Germline V gene lookup returns CDR1 KGHSH and CDR2 LQKENI. This CDR3 is built from 13 residues. The V gene lost 2 bases and the J gene lost 2 bases, with 7 bases spanning the gap. The CDR3 region has the DNA TGTGCCAGCTCACCATTAGGGGCCTACGAGCAGTACTTC. Translated: CASSPLGAYEQYF. The full variable domain, rest sourced from reference TRBV18 and TRBJ2-7, is NAGVMQNPRHLVRRRGQEARLRCSPMKGHSHVYWYRQLPEEGLKFMVYLQKENIIDESGMPKERFSAEFPKEGPSILRIQQVVRGDSAAYFCASSPLGAYEQYFGPGTRLTVT.

The chain links TRBV7-6 to TRBJ2-3; possibly TRBD1 for D (6 bases). The CDR3 covers 13 residues. Between the trimmed V and J ends, which lost 0 bases and 9 bases, there was a span of 10 bases. Germline V CDR1 and CDR2: SGHVS, FNYEAQ. CDR3 DNA: TGTGCCAGCAGCTTAGCTGGACAGAGGACGCAGTATTTT. It yields the protein CASSLAGQRTQYF. The whole variable domain, filled in from reference TRBV7-6 and TRBJ2-3, reads GAGVSQSPRYKVTKRGQDVALRCDPISGHVSLYWYRQALGQGPEFLTYFNYEAQQDKSGLPNDRFSAERPEGSISTLTIQRTEQRDSAMYRCASSLAGQRTQYFGPGTRLTVL.

This chain joins TRBV18 and TRBJ1-3; D uncertain. The CDR3 consists of 14 residues. Germline V lookup: CDR1 KGHSH, CDR2 LQKENI. Trimming removed 4 bases at V and 0 bases at J, with 7 bases between. CDR3 in DNA: TGTGCCAGCTCACTACAGAGCTCTGGAAACACCATATATTTT. It specifies CASSLQSSGNTIYF. Combining the CDR3 with reference TRBV18 and TRBJ1-3 gives the whole variable domain NAGVMQNPRHLVRRRGQEARLRCSPMKGHSHVYWYRQLPEEGLKFMVYLQKENIIDESGMPKERFSAEFPKEGPSILRIQQVVRGDSAAYFCASSLQSSGNTIYFGEGSWLTVV.

The CDR3 DNA is TGCGCCAGCAGCGCCCAGGGAAACTATGGCTACACCTTC. Its protein product is CASSAQGNYGYTF. The chain combines TRBV5-1 with TRBJ1-2, with D possibly being TRBD1 (5 bases). Germline V CDR1 and CDR2: SGHRS, YFSETQ. Deletions cut 4 bases from V and 2 bases from J, with 9 bases between. The length of the CDR3 is 13 residues.

This sequence joins TRBV7-2 and TRBJ2-1; 9 bases line up with TRBD1. Germline-derived CDR1 and CDR2 are SGHTA and FQGNSA. There are 11 residues in the CDR3. Unmatched junction bases numbered 1, after V lost 4 bases and J lost 12 bases. The CDR3 DNA reads as TGTGCCAGCAGCTGGGACAGGGTGCAGTTCTTC. This sequence encodes CASSWDRVQFF.

The CDR3: CASMRATNEKLFF. The CDR3 region has the DNA TGTGCCAGTATGAGGGCAACTAATGAAAAACTGTTTTTT. The J gene is TRBJ1-4, the V gene TRBV28; D is unclear. The CDR3 spans 13 residues. CDR1 and CDR2 (germline): MDHEN, SYDVKM. V shed 9 bases and J shed 0 bases, with 8 bases lying between them.

The chain's CDR3 is CASSLVSGDTQYF. CDR3 DNA sequence: TGTGCCAGCAGCTTAGTCTCCGGGGATACGCAGTATTTT. V gene TRBV11-2 combines with J gene TRBJ2-3; D not certain. Germline CDR1 is SGHAT and CDR2 is FQNNGV. V lost 1 base, J lost 6 bases, and 8 bases lay in between. The length of the CDR3 is 13 residues.

The rearrangement uses TRBV11-1 and TRBJ2-7; 7 bases are shared with TRBD1. The germline V gene encodes CDR1 SGHAT and CDR2 FQDESV (reference sequence). The V segment lost 6 bases and the J segment 0 bases; nucleotides outside the gene matches: 8. The CDR3 extends over 15 amino acids. This chain's CDR3 is CASRGDRTGSYEQYF. The CDR3 nucleotides read TGTGCCAGCAGGGGTGACAGGACAGGCTCCTACGAGCAGTACTTC.

This sequence joins TRBV15 and TRBJ2-2; D uncertain. The CDR3 spans 13 residues. Trimming removed 0 bases at V and 6 bases at J, with 5 bases between. Germline lookup yields CDR1 LNHNV and CDR2 YYDKDF (reference sequence). CDR3 bases: TGTGCCACCAGCAGAGATCTCCCCGGGGAGCTGTTTTTT. This encodes CATSRDLPGELFF.

The V and J genes are TRBV11-2 and TRBJ2-1; D is ambiguous. Germline CDR1 reads SGHAT; CDR2 reads FQNNGV. Trimming cost V 0 bases and J 5 bases, with 5 bases left between them. The CDR3 runs 13 residues. This chain's CDR3 is CASSLEVNNEQFF. DNA for the CDR3: TGTGCCAGCAGCTTAGAAGTAAACAATGAGCAGTTCTTC.

The chain couples TRBV15 to TRBJ1-5, with D unclear. Trimming stripped 5 bases from V and 8 bases from J, with 13 bases between. CDR1 is LNHNV, CDR2 YYDKDF, per germline (reference sequence). The CDR3 loop spans 13 amino acids. The CDR3, as DNA: TGTGCCACCAGCCCTTCCTCCCAGAAGCCCCAGCATTTT. Its translation: CATSPSSQKPQHF.

J is TRBJ1-6 and V is TRBV28; TRBD1 is a possible D gene (5 bases). V dropped 3 bases and J dropped 0 bases, with 15 bases sitting between them. The CDR3 consists of 18 residues. Germline V gene data show CDR1 as MDHEN and CDR2 as SYDVKM. CDR3 coding DNA: TGTGCCAGCAGTTTTGTTCTGTCAGACAGCTCCTATAATTCACCCCTCCACTTT. Translation: CASSFVLSDSSYNSPLHF.

The J gene is TRBJ2-7, the V gene TRBV29-1, with D possibly being TRBD2 (5 bases). The germline gives CDR1 SQVTM, CDR2 ANQGSEA. The CDR3 is 13 amino acids. V dropped 5 bases and J dropped 0 bases, with 11 bases sitting between them. CDR3 sequence reads: CSVTTGSSYEQYF. CDR3 nucleotide sequence: TGCAGCGTTACTACTGGGAGCTCCTACGAGCAGTACTTC.